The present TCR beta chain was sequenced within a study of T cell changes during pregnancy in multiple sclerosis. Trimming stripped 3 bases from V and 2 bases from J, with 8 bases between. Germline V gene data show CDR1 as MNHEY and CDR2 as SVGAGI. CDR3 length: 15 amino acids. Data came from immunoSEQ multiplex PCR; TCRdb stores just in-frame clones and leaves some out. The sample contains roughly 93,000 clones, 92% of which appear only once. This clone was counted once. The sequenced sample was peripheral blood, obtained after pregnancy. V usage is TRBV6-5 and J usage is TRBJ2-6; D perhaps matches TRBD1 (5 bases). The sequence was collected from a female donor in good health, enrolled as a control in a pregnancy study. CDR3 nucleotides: TGTGCCAGCAGTTATAAAGGGGCTGGGGCCAACGTCCTGACTTTC. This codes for CASSYKGAGANVLTF.